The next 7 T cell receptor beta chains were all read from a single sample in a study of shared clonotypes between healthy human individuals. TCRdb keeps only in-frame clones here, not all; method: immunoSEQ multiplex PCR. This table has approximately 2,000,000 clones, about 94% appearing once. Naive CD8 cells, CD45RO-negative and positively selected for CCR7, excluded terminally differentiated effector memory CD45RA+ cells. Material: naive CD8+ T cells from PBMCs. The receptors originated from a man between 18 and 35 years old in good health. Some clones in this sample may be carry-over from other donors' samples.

The CDR3 here is CASSEHTSSGTGELFF. The DNA of the CDR3 is TGTGCCAGCAGTGAACACACCTCCTCGGGCACCGGGGAGCTGTTTTTT. The chain carries TRBV2 and TRBJ2-2; D not certain. V was shortened by 2 bases and J by 4 bases, with 14 bases between the two germline ends. Germline CDR1 is SNHLY and CDR2 is FYNNEI. This CDR3 is 16 amino acids long. Looking up the rest from reference TRBV2 and TRBJ2-2 gives the full variable domain: EPEVTQTPSHQVTQMGQEVILRCVPISNHLYFYWYRQILGQKVEFLVSFYNNEISEKSEIFDDQFSVERPDGSNFTLKIRSTKLEDSAMYFCASSEHTSSGTGELFFGEGSRLTVL.

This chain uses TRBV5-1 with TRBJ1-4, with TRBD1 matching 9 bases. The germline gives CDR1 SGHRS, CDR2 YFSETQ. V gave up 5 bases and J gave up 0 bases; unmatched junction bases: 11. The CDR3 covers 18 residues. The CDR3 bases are TGCGCCAGCAGTCCGGACAGGGGCCTACCTTCAACTAATGAAAAACTGTTTTTT. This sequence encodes CASSPDRGLPSTNEKLFF.

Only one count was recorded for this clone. CDR3 DNA sequence: TGTGCCAGCCGGGACAAATACGAGCAGTACTTC. It translates to CASRDKYEQYF. The chain employs TRBV6-6 and TRBJ2-7, with D perhaps TRBD1 (6 bases). The V end was cut by 8 bases, the J end by 4 bases, with 9 bases between. This CDR3 region has 11 residues. Germline CDR1 and CDR2: MNHNY and SVGAGI (reference sequence).

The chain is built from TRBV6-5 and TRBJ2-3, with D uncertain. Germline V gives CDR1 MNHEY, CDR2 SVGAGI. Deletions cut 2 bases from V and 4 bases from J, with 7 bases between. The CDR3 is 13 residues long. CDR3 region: CASSYPTSDTQYF. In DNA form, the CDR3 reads TGTGCCAGCAGTTACCCAACCTCAGATACGCAGTATTTT.

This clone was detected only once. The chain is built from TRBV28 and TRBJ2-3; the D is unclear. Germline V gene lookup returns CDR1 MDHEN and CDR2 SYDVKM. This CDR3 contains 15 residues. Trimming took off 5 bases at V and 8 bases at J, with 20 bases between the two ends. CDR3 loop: CASSPPGQLKGTQYF. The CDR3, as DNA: TGTGCCAGCAGTCCCCCAGGCCAGTTGAAGGGTACGCAGTATTTT.

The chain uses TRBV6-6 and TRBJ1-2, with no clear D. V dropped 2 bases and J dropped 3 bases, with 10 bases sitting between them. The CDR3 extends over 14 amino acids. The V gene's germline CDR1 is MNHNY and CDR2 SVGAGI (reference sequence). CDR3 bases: TGTGCCAGCAGTTACGGCCGGGCCGACTATGGCTACACCTTC. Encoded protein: CASSYGRADYGYTF.

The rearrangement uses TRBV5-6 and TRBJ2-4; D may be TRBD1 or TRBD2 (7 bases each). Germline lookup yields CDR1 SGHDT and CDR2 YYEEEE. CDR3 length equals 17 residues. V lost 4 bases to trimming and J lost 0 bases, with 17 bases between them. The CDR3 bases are TGTGCCAGCAGCCGGGGGAGGGGGCTTATAGCCAAAAACATTCAGTACTTC. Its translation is CASSRGRGLIAKNIQYF.